The 2 T cell receptor beta chains given below trace back to one sample, sequenced in a study of blood T cell repertoires in COVID-19. Repertoires were generated with immunoSEQ multiplex PCR, while TCRdb's copy carries only in-frame clones and drops some. The table includes approximately 250,000 clones, around 87% detected once. The source material was peripheral blood. The receptors originated from a woman in her sixties or seventies with COVID-19, enrolled during active disease.

The J gene is TRBJ2-5, the V gene TRBV6-5; maybe TRBD1 (6 bases). Deletions cut 6 bases from V and 4 bases from J, with 15 bases between. This CDR3 is built from 14 residues. In germline, CDR1 is MNHEY, CDR2 SVGAGI. In nucleotides, the CDR3 is TGTGCCAGCAGACCCAGAGGCAGGGGAGAGACCCAGTACTTC. Encoded protein: CASRPRGRGETQYF.

The chain couples TRBV3-1 (or the pseudogene TRBV3-2) to TRBJ1-4, with 7 bases that match TRBD1. The CDR3 runs 15 residues. Germline-derived CDR1 and CDR2 are LGHDT and YNNKEL (reference sequence). With V trimmed by 1 base and J by 7 bases, 6 bases remained unmatched. CDR3 sequence (DNA): TGTGCCAGCAGCCAAGCGGGACAGTTCGGTGAAAAACTGTTTTTT. It encodes CASSQAGQFGEKLFF.